This T cell receptor (beta chain) was sequenced for a study of regulatory T cells in long-lasting Graves disease. Time point of the sample: newly diagnosed GD, antithyroid drugs for less than 3 months. The TCR library was made from RNA extracted from PBMCs. Losses at the gene ends were 0 bases for V and 6 bases for J; bases not matched to a gene: 8. The germline gives CDR1 DFQATT, CDR2 SNEGSKA (reference sequence). The CDR3 length is 15 residues. The TCR beta library used iRepertoire HTBI primers with Arm-PCR amplification of CDR3. MiXCR, applied by TCRdb to the multiplex PCR reads, yields one record per CDR3 protein. The sample consists of over 350,000 distinct CDR3 sequences, 15% of them appearing once. In addition, the sample was reused for a study of T cells in Graves' hyperthyroidism and ophthalmopathy.

This receptor was obtained from a woman in her thirties or forties with Graves disease. The genes are TRBV20-1 and TRBJ2-4; 7 bases fit TRBD1. Sequencing used peripheral blood mononuclear cells (PBMCs), obtained at new diagnosis, from a patient treated with antithyroid drugs. The CDR3 sequence: CSAREATGIVNIQYF. The CDR3 coding sequence is TGCAGTGCTAGAGAAGCGACAGGGATCGTAAACATTCAGTACTTC.